Presented here are 7 T cell receptor beta chains from one specimen sequenced in a study of blood T cell repertoires in COVID-19. Assay: immunoSEQ multiplex PCR; the TCRdb copy retains only in-frame clones and omits some. The sample yields around 140,000 clones, over 80% seen once. The sequenced sample consisted of peripheral blood. These receptors originate from a woman between 50 and 59 years old with acute or convalescent COVID-19.

This clone showed up just once. The chain uses TRBV5-5 and TRBJ2-1; D uncertain. This CDR3 has 16 residues. The V gene lost 0 bases and the J gene lost 2 bases, with 12 bases spanning the gap. Germline V CDR1 and CDR2: SGHKS, YYEKEE (reference sequence). This CDR3 is CASSLETRITYNEQFF. CDR3 nucleotides: TGTGCCAGCAGCTTGGAAACGCGGATAACCTACAATGAGCAGTTCTTC.

The chain is built from TRBV6-2 or TRBV6-3 and TRBJ2-3; 7 positions agree with TRBD1. Trimming at V came to 4 bases and at J to 0 bases, leaving 10 bases not matched to a gene. The germline gives CDR1 MNHEY, CDR2 SVGEGT. This CDR3 spans 17 amino acids. The CDR3 DNA reads as TGTGCCAGCAGTTCAGCCACGACAGGGACGAGCACAGATACGCAGTATTTT. Residues: CASSSATTGTSTDTQYF.

Regarding this clone: Other DNA sequences in the sample encode the same CDR3. The chain uses TRBV4-1 and TRBJ1-5; 9 bases match TRBD1. This CDR3 has 14 residues. V was pared by 3 bases and J by 5 bases, with 2 bases of the junction left unmatched. Germline loops: CDR1 MGHRA, CDR2 YSYEKL. Here the CDR3 DNA reads TGCGCCAGCAGCCAGGGACAGGGAGATCAGCCCCAGCATTTT. It encodes CASSQGQGDQPQHF.

The rearrangement links TRBV10-1 to TRBJ1-1; D call uncertain. Germline V gene lookup returns CDR1 WNHNN and CDR2 SYGVQD (reference sequence). This CDR3 is 13 amino acids long. Trimming took off 8 bases at V and 0 bases at J, with 10 bases between the two ends. CDR3 sequence: CASDGEVNTEAFF. Here the CDR3 DNA reads TGCGCCAGCGACGGGGAAGTGAACACTGAAGCTTTCTTT.

The CDR3 here is CSASNQGNEKLFF. The CDR3 DNA is TGCAGTGCTAGTAACCAGGGGAATGAAAAACTGTTTTTT. The chain has TRBV20-1 and TRBJ1-4, with D tentatively TRBD1 (6 bases). The CDR3 loop spans 13 amino acids. Germline V CDR1 and CDR2: DFQATT, SNEGSKA (reference sequence). The V gene lost 3 bases and the J gene lost 5 bases, with 10 bases spanning the gap.

This clone showed up just once. This sequence joins TRBV7-9 and TRBJ2-2, with 10 positions matching TRBD1. The CDR3 runs to 15 residues. Germline CDR1 reads SEHNR; CDR2 reads FQNEAQ (reference sequence). Germline trimming cut 5 bases from V and 7 bases from J; bases unmatched to any gene: 7. The CDR3 nucleotides read TGTGCCAGCAGCCCCGGGACAGGGGTGGACGGGGAGCTGTTTTTT. Amino acid sequence: CASSPGTGVDGELFF.

The chain employs TRBV19 and TRBJ2-1; a possible D gene is TRBD1 (5 bases). Germline CDR1 reads LNHDA; CDR2 reads SQIVND (reference sequence). The V end lost 2 bases, the J end lost 3 bases, and 14 bases lay between the germline ends. CDR3 length equals 16 residues. For the CDR3, the DNA is TGTGCCAGTAGTATATCCAGGGCTCTCCGCTACAATGAGCAGTTCTTC. This translates into CASSISRALRYNEQFF. The full variable domain, rest sourced from reference TRBV19 and TRBJ2-1, is DGGITQSPKYLFRKEGQNVTLSCEQNLNHDAMYWYRQDPGQGLRLIYYSQIVNDFQKGDIAEGYSVSREKKESFPLTVTSAQKNPTAFYLCASSISRALRYNEQFFGPGTRLTVL.